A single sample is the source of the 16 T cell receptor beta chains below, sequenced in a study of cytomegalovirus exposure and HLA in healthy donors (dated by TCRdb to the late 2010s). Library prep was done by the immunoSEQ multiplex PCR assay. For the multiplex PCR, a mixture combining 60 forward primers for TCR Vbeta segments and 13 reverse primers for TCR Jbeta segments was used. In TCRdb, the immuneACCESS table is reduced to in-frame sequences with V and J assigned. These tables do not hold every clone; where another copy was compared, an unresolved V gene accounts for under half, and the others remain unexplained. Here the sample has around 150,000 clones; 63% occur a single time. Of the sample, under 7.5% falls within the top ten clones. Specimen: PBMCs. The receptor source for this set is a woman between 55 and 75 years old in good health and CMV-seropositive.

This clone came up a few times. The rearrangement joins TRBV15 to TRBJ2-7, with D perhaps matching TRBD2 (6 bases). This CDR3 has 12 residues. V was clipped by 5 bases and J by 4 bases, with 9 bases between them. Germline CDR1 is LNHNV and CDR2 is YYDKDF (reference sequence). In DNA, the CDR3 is TGTGCCACCAGCCGGGGGTGGTACGAGCAGTACTTC. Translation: CATSRGWYEQYF.

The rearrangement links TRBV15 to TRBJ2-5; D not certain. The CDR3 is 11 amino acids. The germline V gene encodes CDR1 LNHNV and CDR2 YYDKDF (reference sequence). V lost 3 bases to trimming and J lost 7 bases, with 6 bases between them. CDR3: CATSSSGTQYF. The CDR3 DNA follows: TGTGCCACCAGCAGCTCCGGGACCCAGTACTTC.

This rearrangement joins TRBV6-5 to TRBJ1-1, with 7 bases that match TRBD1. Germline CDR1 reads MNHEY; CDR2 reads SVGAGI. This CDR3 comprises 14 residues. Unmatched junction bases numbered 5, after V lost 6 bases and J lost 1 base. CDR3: CASRQGPENTEAFF. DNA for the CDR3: TGTGCCAGCAGACAGGGGCCAGAGAACACTGAAGCTTTCTTT.

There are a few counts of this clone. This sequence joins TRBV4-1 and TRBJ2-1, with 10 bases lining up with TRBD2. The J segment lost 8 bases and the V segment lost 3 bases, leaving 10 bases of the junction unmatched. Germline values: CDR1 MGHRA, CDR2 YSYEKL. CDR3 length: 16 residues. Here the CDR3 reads CASSHPWPSGSDEQFF. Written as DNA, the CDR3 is TGCGCCAGCAGCCATCCCTGGCCTAGCGGGAGCGATGAGCAGTTCTTC.

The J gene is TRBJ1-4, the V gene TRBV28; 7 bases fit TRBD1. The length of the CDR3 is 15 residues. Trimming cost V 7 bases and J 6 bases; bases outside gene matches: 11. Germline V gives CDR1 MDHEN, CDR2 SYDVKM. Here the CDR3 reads CASNLQGTGDEKLFF. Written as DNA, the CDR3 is TGTGCCAGCAACCTTCAAGGTACAGGGGATGAAAAACTGTTTTTT.

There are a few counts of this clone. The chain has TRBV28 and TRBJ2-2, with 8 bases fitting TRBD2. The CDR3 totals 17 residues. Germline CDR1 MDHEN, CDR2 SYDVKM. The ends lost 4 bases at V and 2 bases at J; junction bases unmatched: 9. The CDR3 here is CASSSPRREVNTGELFF. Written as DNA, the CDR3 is TGTGCCAGCAGTTCACCCCGGCGGGAGGTCAACACCGGGGAGCTGTTTTTT.

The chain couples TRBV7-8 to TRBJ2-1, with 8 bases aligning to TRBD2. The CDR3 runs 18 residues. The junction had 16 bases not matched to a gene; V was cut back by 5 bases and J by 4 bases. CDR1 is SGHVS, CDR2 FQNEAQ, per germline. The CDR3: CASSRRTRGGRFYNEQFF. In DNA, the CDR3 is TGTGCCAGCAGCCGACGAACTCGAGGCGGGAGGTTTTACAATGAGCAGTTCTTC.

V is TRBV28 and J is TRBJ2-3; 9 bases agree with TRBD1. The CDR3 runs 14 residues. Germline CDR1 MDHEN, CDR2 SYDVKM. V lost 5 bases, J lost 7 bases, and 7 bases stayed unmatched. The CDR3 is CASSQTGQGNTQYF. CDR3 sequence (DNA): TGTGCCAGCAGTCAAACGGGACAGGGCAATACGCAGTATTTT.

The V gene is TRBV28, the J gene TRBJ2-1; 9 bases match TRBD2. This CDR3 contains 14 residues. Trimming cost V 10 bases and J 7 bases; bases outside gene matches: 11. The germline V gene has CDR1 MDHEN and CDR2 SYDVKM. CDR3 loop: CAIATAGGVNEQFF. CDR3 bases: TGTGCCATCGCAACGGCGGGAGGGGTGAATGAGCAGTTCTTC.

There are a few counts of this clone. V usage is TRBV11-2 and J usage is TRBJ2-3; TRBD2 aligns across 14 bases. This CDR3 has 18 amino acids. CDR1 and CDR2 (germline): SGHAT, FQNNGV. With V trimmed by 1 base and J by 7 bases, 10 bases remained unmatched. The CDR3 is CASSLGLGLAGARNTQYF. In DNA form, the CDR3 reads TGTGCCAGCAGCTTAGGACTGGGACTAGCGGGAGCAAGGAATACGCAGTATTTT.

CDR3 in DNA: TGTGCCAGCAGCCCTCGGACAGGGAGTAGGGTACTGTTTTTT. Translated, it gives CASSPRTGSRVLFF. This chain joins TRBV9 and TRBJ1-4; 8 bases agree with TRBD1. Germline V CDR1 and CDR2: SGDLS, YYNGEE. J gave up 13 bases and V 4 bases, and 12 bases lay outside the gene matches. The CDR3 is made up of 14 amino acids.

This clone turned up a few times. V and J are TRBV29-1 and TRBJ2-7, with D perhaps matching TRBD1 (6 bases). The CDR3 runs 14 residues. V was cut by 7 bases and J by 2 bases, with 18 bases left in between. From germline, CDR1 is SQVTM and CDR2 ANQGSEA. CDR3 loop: CSAMDRLRPYEQYF. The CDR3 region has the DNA TGCAGCGCCATGGACAGACTACGGCCCTACGAGCAGTACTTC.

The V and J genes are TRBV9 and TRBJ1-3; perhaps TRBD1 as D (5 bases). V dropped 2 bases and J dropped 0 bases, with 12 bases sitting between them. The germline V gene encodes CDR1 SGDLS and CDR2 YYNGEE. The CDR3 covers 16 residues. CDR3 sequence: CASSVTHGGSGNTIYF. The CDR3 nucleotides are TGTGCCAGCAGCGTCACCCACGGGGGCTCTGGAAACACCATATATTTT. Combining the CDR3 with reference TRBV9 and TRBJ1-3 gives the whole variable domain DSGVTQTPKHLITATGQRVTLRCSPRSGDLSVYWYQQSLDQGLQFLIQYYNGEERAKGNILERFSAQQFPDLHSELNLSSLELGDSALYFCASSVTHGGSGNTIYFGEGSWLTVV.

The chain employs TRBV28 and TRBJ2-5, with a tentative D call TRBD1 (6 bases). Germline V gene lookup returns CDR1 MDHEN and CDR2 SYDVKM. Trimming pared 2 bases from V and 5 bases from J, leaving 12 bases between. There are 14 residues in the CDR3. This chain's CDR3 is CASSLGGQGETQYF. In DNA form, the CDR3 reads TGTGCCAGCAGTTTAGGGGGTCAGGGGGAGACCCAGTACTTC.

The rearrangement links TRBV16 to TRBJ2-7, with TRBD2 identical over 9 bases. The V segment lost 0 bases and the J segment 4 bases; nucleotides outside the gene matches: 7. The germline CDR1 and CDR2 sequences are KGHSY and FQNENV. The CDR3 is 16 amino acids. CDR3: CASSQSAGGPTYEQYF. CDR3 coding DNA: TGTGCCAGCAGCCAATCGGCGGGAGGGCCGACGTACGAGCAGTACTTC.

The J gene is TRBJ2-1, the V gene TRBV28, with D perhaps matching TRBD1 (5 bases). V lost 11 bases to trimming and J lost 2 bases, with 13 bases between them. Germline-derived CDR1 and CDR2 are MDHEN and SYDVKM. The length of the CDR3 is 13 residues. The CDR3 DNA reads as TGTGCCGCCCTGGGGCAGACCTACAATGAGCAGTTCTTC. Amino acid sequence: CAALGQTYNEQFF.